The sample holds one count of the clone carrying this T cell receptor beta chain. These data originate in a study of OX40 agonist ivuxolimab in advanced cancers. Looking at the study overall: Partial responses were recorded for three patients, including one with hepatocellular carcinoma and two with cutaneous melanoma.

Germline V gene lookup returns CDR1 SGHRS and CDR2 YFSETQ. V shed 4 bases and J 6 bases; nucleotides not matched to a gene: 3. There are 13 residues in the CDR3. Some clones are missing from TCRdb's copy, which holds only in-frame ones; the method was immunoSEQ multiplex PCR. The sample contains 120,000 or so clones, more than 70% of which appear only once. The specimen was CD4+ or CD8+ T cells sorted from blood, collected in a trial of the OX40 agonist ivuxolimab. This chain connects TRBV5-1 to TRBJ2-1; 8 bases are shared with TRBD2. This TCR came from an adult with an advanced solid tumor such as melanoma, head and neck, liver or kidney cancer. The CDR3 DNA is TGCGCCAGCAGCGTCGGGACTAGCAATGAGCAGTTCTTC. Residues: CASSVGTSNEQFF.